One TCR beta chain is described in this entry. Its antigen is unknown. The CDR3 extends over 14 amino acids. Germline CDR1 is DFQATT and CDR2 is SNEGSKA (reference sequence). The V gene lost 6 bases and the J gene lost 1 base, with 13 bases spanning the gap. Molecular-barcoded quantitative 5'-RACE produced these TCR beta libraries. MiXCR, applied by TCRdb to the 5' RACE reads, yields one record per CDR3 protein. The sample has approximately 250,000 distinct CDR3 sequences, 20% to 30% seen once. These data belong to a study of CD8 T cells in ankylosing spondylitis. General observations from the study: In the blood and synovial fluid of reactive arthritis, some motif variants had been previously reported. Disease-linked clones displayed a CD8+ phenotype and appeared relatively rarely in peripheral blood. Ankylosing spondylitis blood appeared to be characterized by a TCR beta motif of about 8 highly homologous variants.

Sequencing input: blood, either unsorted or a sorted T cell fraction (not recorded which). This clonotype originated in a male donor with ankylosing spondylitis or in good health (not recorded which). The V call is TRBV20-1, the J call TRBJ2-4; D unresolved. CDR3 protein: CSAFEGSAKNIQYF. DNA for the CDR3: TGCAGTGCGTTCGAAGGTTCTGCCAAAAACATTCAGTACTTC.